The rows below give T cell receptor beta chains drawn from one sample of a study of T cell repertoires in cytomegalovirus infection. TCRdb reprocessed the reads with MiXCR, giving one entry per CDR3 protein. In the table there are hundreds of thousands of distinct CDR3 sequences, 30% to 40% of which are singletons. The antigens for these receptors are not known. The starting material was cultured PBMCs, obtained from culture after CMV antigen stimulation. Receptor source: a human donor in good health (CMV status not recorded). Some clones in this sample may be carry-over from other donors' samples. Both conserved end residues are part of each CDR3. The order of the fields is CDR3 protein, CDR3 DNA, D gene, clone size, V gene, J gene. D genes are given only for firm matches. Size values are once, few and many counts, or a class for expanded clones, and some rows have none.

cdr3_aa: CATSEGQSYEQYF; cdr3_nt: TGTGCCACCAGTGAAGGACAGTCCTACGAGCAGTACTTC; d_call: -; clone_size: -; v_call: TRBV24-1; j_call: TRBJ2-7
cdr3_aa: CASSLAVHNRYNEQFF; cdr3_nt: TGTGCCAGCAGCTTGGCCGTTCATAACCGATACAATGAGCAGTTCTTC; d_call: -; clone_size: -; v_call: TRBV7-9; j_call: TRBJ2-1
cdr3_aa: CASSLGQVNNEQFF; cdr3_nt: TGTGCCAGCAGCTTGGGGCAGGTGAACAATGAGCAGTTCTTC; d_call: -; clone_size: once; v_call: TRBV5-6; j_call: TRBJ2-1
cdr3_aa: CASSLPIGAGGANVLTF; cdr3_nt: TGTGCCAGCAGTTTACCCATCGGGGCGGGGGGGGCCAACGTCCTGACTTTC; d_call: -; clone_size: few; v_call: TRBV6-2/TRBV6-3; j_call: TRBJ2-6
cdr3_aa: CASSQQKDRRKLFF; cdr3_nt: TGCGCCAGCAGCCAACAAAAGGACAGACGGAAACTGTTTTTT; d_call: -; clone_size: -; v_call: TRBV4-1; j_call: TRBJ1-4
cdr3_aa: CASSATLAGEETQYF; cdr3_nt: TGTGCCAGCAGCGCGACACTAGCGGGGGAAGAGACCCAGTACTTC; d_call: TRBD2; clone_size: few; v_call: TRBV12-3/TRBV12-4; j_call: TRBJ2-5
cdr3_aa: CASSLGRFEGAYNEQFF; cdr3_nt: TGCGCCAGCAGCTTGGGCCGGTTCGAGGGGGCTTACAATGAGCAGTTCTTC; d_call: TRBD1; clone_size: -; v_call: TRBV5-1; j_call: TRBJ2-1
cdr3_aa: CASSLLKNPSTDTQYF; cdr3_nt: TGTGCCAGCAGTCTGTTAAAGAATCCTAGCACAGATACGCAGTATTTT; d_call: -; clone_size: few; v_call: TRBV12-3/TRBV12-4; j_call: TRBJ2-3
cdr3_aa: CASSTAAGTSGSVRQFF; cdr3_nt: TGTGCCAGCAGCACAGCCGCCGGGACTAGCGGGAGTGTTAGGCAGTTCTTC; d_call: TRBD2; clone_size: -; v_call: TRBV6-2/TRBV6-3; j_call: TRBJ2-1
cdr3_aa: CASSQETGEQFF; cdr3_nt: TGTGCCAGCAGCCAAGAAACGGGTGAGCAGTTCTTC; d_call: -; clone_size: -; v_call: TRBV3-1; j_call: TRBJ2-1
cdr3_aa: CASSSLLAGGSGELFF; cdr3_nt: TGTGCCAGCAGCTCCCTACTAGCGGGAGGTAGCGGGGAGCTGTTTTTT; d_call: TRBD2; clone_size: few; v_call: TRBV7-2; j_call: TRBJ2-2
cdr3_aa: CASSLAGHRSDEQYF; cdr3_nt: TGTGCCAGCAGCTTAGCGGGCCATCGATCGGATGAGCAGTACTTC; d_call: -; clone_size: -; v_call: TRBV7-2; j_call: TRBJ2-7
cdr3_aa: CASAPTSGRVTDTQYF; cdr3_nt: TGCGCCAGCGCCCCGACTAGCGGGAGGGTAACAGATACGCAGTATTTT; d_call: TRBD2; clone_size: -; v_call: TRBV5-1; j_call: TRBJ2-3
cdr3_aa: CASSPQGSVGNTIYF; cdr3_nt: TGTGCCAGCTCACCACAGGGCAGCGTTGGAAACACCATATATTTT; d_call: -; clone_size: few; v_call: TRBV18; j_call: TRBJ1-3
cdr3_aa: CASRRDRAAYTIYF; cdr3_nt: TGTGCCAGCAGACGGGACAGGGCGGCCTACACCATATATTTT; d_call: TRBD1; clone_size: -; v_call: TRBV6-1; j_call: TRBJ1-3
cdr3_aa: CASSLGPGTRVNTEAFF; cdr3_nt: TGTGCCAGCAGCTTAGGCCCAGGGACCCGGGTAAACACTGAAGCTTTCTTT; d_call: -; clone_size: many; v_call: TRBV7-6; j_call: TRBJ1-1
cdr3_aa: CASSSARQSGANVLTF; cdr3_nt: TGTGCCAGCAGTTCAGCCCGGCAGTCTGGGGCCAACGTCCTGACTTTC; d_call: -; clone_size: few; v_call: TRBV7-2; j_call: TRBJ2-6
cdr3_aa: CSASRFAGEGQPQHF; cdr3_nt: TGCAGTGCTAGTCGGTTTGCGGGGGAAGGACAGCCCCAGCATTTT; d_call: -; clone_size: -; v_call: TRBV20-1; j_call: TRBJ1-5
cdr3_aa: CASTLWGGLQETQYF; cdr3_nt: TGTGCCAGCACCTTATGGGGCGGCCTGCAAGAGACCCAGTACTTC; d_call: -; clone_size: -; v_call: TRBV6-6; j_call: TRBJ2-5
cdr3_aa: CASSLSIREGAGELFF; cdr3_nt: TGTGCCAGCAGCTTAAGTATTCGGGAGGGGGCCGGGGAGCTGTTTTTT; d_call: TRBD2; clone_size: -; v_call: TRBV11-3; j_call: TRBJ2-2
cdr3_aa: CSVSYGPRGDYEQYF; cdr3_nt: TGCAGCGTGAGTTACGGGCCGAGGGGAGACTACGAGCAGTACTTC; d_call: -; clone_size: -; v_call: TRBV29-1; j_call: TRBJ2-7
cdr3_aa: CASSIRGMGETQYF; cdr3_nt: TGTGCCAGTAGTATACGAGGGATGGGGGAGACCCAGTACTTC; d_call: -; clone_size: -; v_call: TRBV19; j_call: TRBJ2-5
cdr3_aa: CASSLYVGAAVNTEAFF; cdr3_nt: TGTGCCAGCAGTCTCTACGTTGGGGCGGCGGTGAACACTGAAGCTTTCTTT; d_call: -; clone_size: few; v_call: TRBV7-2; j_call: TRBJ1-1
cdr3_aa: CASSFGEGSFEAFF; cdr3_nt: TGTGCCAGCAGCTTCGGGGAAGGGTCATTTGAAGCTTTCTTT; d_call: -; clone_size: -; v_call: TRBV7-9; j_call: TRBJ1-1
cdr3_aa: CASSIVGNEQFF; cdr3_nt: TGTGCCAGTAGTATCGTGGGGAATGAGCAGTTCTTC; d_call: -; clone_size: few; v_call: TRBV19; j_call: TRBJ2-1
cdr3_aa: CASSLPGSGSYEQYF; cdr3_nt: TGTGCCAGCAGTTTACCAGGGTCGGGCTCCTACGAGCAGTACTTC; d_call: -; clone_size: -; v_call: TRBV28; j_call: TRBJ2-7
cdr3_aa: CASSLEGGRAYEQYF; cdr3_nt: TGTGCCAGCAGCTTAGAAGGAGGCAGAGCCTACGAGCAGTACTTC; d_call: -; clone_size: many; v_call: TRBV7-3; j_call: TRBJ2-7
cdr3_aa: CASSYLRLAAYEQYF; cdr3_nt: TGTGCCAGCAGTTACTTGCGTCTAGCAGCCTACGAGCAGTACTTC; d_call: -; clone_size: -; v_call: TRBV6-2/TRBV6-3; j_call: TRBJ2-7
cdr3_aa: CASSSGLASEETQYF; cdr3_nt: TGTGCCAGCAGCTCAGGACTAGCATCCGAGGAGACCCAGTACTTC; d_call: TRBD2; clone_size: few; v_call: TRBV5-4; j_call: TRBJ2-5
cdr3_aa: CASSSWGGGETQYF; cdr3_nt: TGTGCCAGCAGTTCTTGGGGGGGGGGAGAGACCCAGTACTTC; d_call: TRBD2; clone_size: -; v_call: TRBV12-3/TRBV12-4; j_call: TRBJ2-5
cdr3_aa: CASSQVQPQHF; cdr3_nt: TGCGCCAGCAGCCAAGTCCAGCCCCAGCATTTT; d_call: -; clone_size: -; v_call: TRBV4-3; j_call: TRBJ1-5
cdr3_aa: CASSSGTGQNYGYTF; cdr3_nt: TGTGCCAGCAGCTCCGGGACAGGGCAGAACTATGGCTACACCTTC; d_call: TRBD1; clone_size: few; v_call: TRBV7-2; j_call: TRBJ1-2
cdr3_aa: CSARGTSLFSSYNEQFF; cdr3_nt: TGCAGTGCTAGGGGGACTAGCCTATTCAGCTCCTACAATGAGCAGTTCTTC; d_call: TRBD2; clone_size: -; v_call: TRBV20-1; j_call: TRBJ2-1
cdr3_aa: CASSLDLWGSDYGYTF; cdr3_nt: TGTGCCAGCAGCTTAGATCTCTGGGGATCAGACTATGGCTACACCTTC; d_call: -; clone_size: few; v_call: TRBV7-2; j_call: TRBJ1-2
cdr3_aa: CASIPDRGQVYTYGYTF; cdr3_nt: TGTGCCAGCATCCCCGATCGGGGACAGGTCTACACCTATGGCTACACCTTC; d_call: TRBD1; clone_size: -; v_call: TRBV7-2; j_call: TRBJ1-2
cdr3_aa: CASSEQSLGDYGYTF; cdr3_nt: TGTGCCAGCAGTGAGCAATCCCTGGGGGACTATGGCTACACCTTC; d_call: -; clone_size: -; v_call: TRBV6-1; j_call: TRBJ1-2
cdr3_aa: CASSLSVRRDTQYF; cdr3_nt: TGTGCCAGCAGCTTATCTGTTCGTCGAGATACGCAGTATTTT; d_call: -; clone_size: few; v_call: TRBV7-2; j_call: TRBJ2-3
cdr3_aa: CASSLSGYNQPQHF; cdr3_nt: TGTGCCAGCAGCTTATCCGGATACAATCAGCCCCAGCATTTT; d_call: -; clone_size: many; v_call: TRBV7-2; j_call: TRBJ1-5
cdr3_aa: CASSQVSEAKNIQYF; cdr3_nt: TGCGCCAGCAGCCAAGTTAGTGAGGCCAAAAACATTCAGTACTTC; d_call: -; clone_size: many; v_call: TRBV4-1; j_call: TRBJ2-4
cdr3_aa: CASSLGEFQGAKNIQYF; cdr3_nt: TGTGCCAGCAGCTTAGGCGAGTTCCAGGGGGCCAAAAACATTCAGTACTTC; d_call: -; clone_size: -; v_call: TRBV7-9; j_call: TRBJ2-4
cdr3_aa: CASRQTGYGYTF; cdr3_nt: TGTGCCAGCAGACAGACAGGCTATGGCTACACCTTC; d_call: -; clone_size: -; v_call: TRBV28; j_call: TRBJ1-2
cdr3_aa: CSARDLRTSGKNEQFF; cdr3_nt: TGCAGTGCTAGAGATCTCCGGACTAGCGGTAAGAATGAGCAGTTCTTC; d_call: TRBD2; clone_size: once; v_call: TRBV20-1; j_call: TRBJ2-1
cdr3_aa: CATEIGQAPRLDEQFF; cdr3_nt: TGTGCCACCGAGATCGGACAGGCCCCCCGTTTGGATGAGCAGTTCTTC; d_call: TRBD1; clone_size: few; v_call: TRBV27; j_call: TRBJ2-1
cdr3_aa: CASSSRTGSYTF; cdr3_nt: TGTGCCAGCAGTTCCAGGACAGGCTCCTACACCTTC; d_call: TRBD1; clone_size: many; v_call: TRBV12-3/TRBV12-4; j_call: TRBJ1-2
cdr3_aa: CASSYRAGGPFNEQFF; cdr3_nt: TGTGCCAGCAGTTACCGAGCGGGAGGGCCCTTCAATGAGCAGTTCTTC; d_call: TRBD2; clone_size: -; v_call: TRBV6-2/TRBV6-3; j_call: TRBJ2-1
cdr3_aa: CASSLEDRGLLSPPYQETQYF; cdr3_nt: TGTGCCAGCAGCTTAGAAGACAGGGGGCTGCTGTCCCCGCCGTACCAAGAGACCCAGTACTTC; d_call: TRBD1; clone_size: many; v_call: TRBV7-2; j_call: TRBJ2-5
cdr3_aa: CASSRQADQPQHF; cdr3_nt: TGTGCCAGCAGTCGACAGGCCGATCAGCCCCAGCATTTT; d_call: -; clone_size: -; v_call: TRBV6-2/TRBV6-3; j_call: TRBJ1-5
cdr3_aa: CASSDRAYTEAFF; cdr3_nt: TGTGCCAGTAGTGACAGGGCCTACACTGAAGCTTTCTTT; d_call: TRBD1; clone_size: few; v_call: TRBV19; j_call: TRBJ1-1
cdr3_aa: CASGTASSYNEQFF; cdr3_nt: TGTGCCTCGGGGACAGCGAGCTCCTACAATGAGCAGTTCTTC; d_call: TRBD1; clone_size: few; v_call: TRBV10-3; j_call: TRBJ2-1
cdr3_aa: CASSLFSRGVRNEQFF; cdr3_nt: TGCGCCAGCAGCTTGTTTTCCAGGGGCGTTAGGAATGAGCAGTTCTTC; d_call: -; clone_size: -; v_call: TRBV5-1; j_call: TRBJ2-1
cdr3_aa: CASSPGVPGSTNEKLFF; cdr3_nt: TGTGCCAGCAGCCCTGGGGTTCCTGGTTCAACTAATGAAAAACTGTTTTTT; d_call: -; clone_size: -; v_call: TRBV3-1; j_call: TRBJ1-4
cdr3_aa: CSVTISGFRVGQYF; cdr3_nt: TGCAGCGTCACCATCTCCGGCTTCCGCGTCGGCCAGTACTTC; d_call: -; clone_size: -; v_call: TRBV29-1; j_call: TRBJ2-5
cdr3_aa: CASGPGNQPQHF; cdr3_nt: TGTGCCAGCGGACCGGGCAATCAGCCCCAGCATTTT; d_call: -; clone_size: few; v_call: TRBV7-2; j_call: TRBJ1-5
cdr3_aa: CASSLLPPGQGIRGTNEKLFF; cdr3_nt: TGCGCCAGCAGCTTGCTCCCCCCGGGACAGGGAATAAGGGGAACTAATGAAAAACTGTTTTTT; d_call: TRBD1; clone_size: -; v_call: TRBV5-1; j_call: TRBJ1-4
cdr3_aa: CATSRDVVQETGTEAFF; cdr3_nt: TGTGCCACCAGCAGAGATGTGGTGCAGGAAACAGGGACTGAAGCTTTCTTT; d_call: -; clone_size: few; v_call: TRBV15; j_call: TRBJ1-1
cdr3_aa: CASSFPSGLSTEAFF; cdr3_nt: TGTGCCAGCAGTTTTCCTTCAGGGTTAAGCACTGAAGCTTTCTTT; d_call: -; clone_size: -; v_call: TRBV28; j_call: TRBJ1-1
cdr3_aa: CASSRLAGRMLETQYF; cdr3_nt: TGTGCCAGCAGCCGACTAGCGGGAAGGATGTTAGAGACCCAGTACTTC; d_call: TRBD2; clone_size: -; v_call: TRBV28; j_call: TRBJ2-5